This T cell receptor (beta chain) was recorded in a study of PD-L1 blockade in urothelial cancer. Study context: Once treatment had started, blood was analyzed at 3 weeks (second dose) and again at 6 weeks. The median number of T cells present in blood samples was 140,000 to 150,000.

Trimming shortened V by 6 bases and J by 0 bases, and 11 bases separated the two germline ends. Germline-derived CDR1 and CDR2 are KGHSH and LQKENI. CDR3 length: 14 residues. The table came from immunoSEQ multiplex PCR; TCRdb's copy has only in-frame clones and leaves some out. Among around 45,000 clones listed, about 81% were seen once. Time point denoted: pretreatment peripheral blood. Individual patients had between 1 and 8 samples, taken pretreatment and on-treatment. The sample consisted of PBMCs, taken around atezolizumab (anti-PD-L1) treatment. The chain links TRBV18 to TRBJ1-2, with a weak D call TRBD1 (6 bases). This sequence originates from a man aged 45 to 65 with urothelial cancer. CDR3 protein: CASSLDSSNYGYTF. The CDR3 nucleotides are TGTGCCAGCTCGCTGGACAGTTCTAACTATGGCTACACCTTC.